The 11 T cell receptor beta chains below come from one sample, sequenced in a study of blood T cell repertoires in COVID-19. Sequencing was performed with immunoSEQ multiplex PCR; in TCRdb, only in-frame clones are kept and a portion is missing. The sample consists of a few hundred thousand clones, over 85% of them appearing once. The sample taken for sequencing was peripheral blood. The receptors stem from a man aged 18 to 35 with COVID-19, enrolled during active disease.

The V and J genes are TRBV2 and TRBJ2-7; 10 bases map to TRBD2. V dropped 4 bases and J dropped 7; count of bases not matched to a gene: 4. The CDR3 length is 13 residues. Germline V gene sequence: CDR1 SNHLY, CDR2 FYNNEI. In DNA, the CDR3 is TGTGCCAGCAGTGGGGGACTAGCGTTAGAGCAGTACTTC. This translates into CASSGGLALEQYF.

V usage is TRBV5-4 and J usage is TRBJ2-6, with D perhaps matching TRBD2 (5 bases). V lost 7 bases, J lost 1 base, and 12 bases lay in between. CDR1 SGHNT and CDR2 YYREEE come from the germline V gene (reference sequence). The CDR3 extends over 15 amino acids. The CDR3: CASGDQRSGANVLTF. CDR3 sequence (DNA): TGTGCCAGCGGAGATCAGCGGTCTGGGGCCAACGTCCTGACTTTC.

The V and J genes are TRBV6-6 and TRBJ2-7, with a weak D call TRBD2 (7 bases). Germline loops: CDR1 MNHNY, CDR2 SVGAGI (reference sequence). CDR3 length equals 14 residues. V was cut by 7 bases and J by 3 bases, with 16 bases left in between. In DNA, the CDR3 is TGTGCCAGCATGGGGGGGCAGGGCCGCTACGAGCAGTACTTC. This gives the protein CASMGGQGRYEQYF.

This clone was observed once. The chain links TRBV7-9 to TRBJ2-5; possibly TRBD2 for D (6 bases). Between the trimmed V and J ends, which lost 5 bases and 3 bases, there was a span of 16 bases. The CDR3 consists of 15 residues. Germline CDR1 SEHNR, CDR2 FQNEAQ (reference sequence). The CDR3 DNA is TGTGCCAGCAGCAGCCCGGGACTTATGAAAGAGACCCAGTACTTC. This translates into CASSSPGLMKETQYF.

This clone was counted once. The rearrangement links TRBV5-1 to TRBJ2-5, with 7 bases lining up with TRBD1. Germline-derived CDR1 and CDR2 are SGHRS and YFSETQ. V dropped 0 bases and J dropped 7; count of bases not matched to a gene: 3. This CDR3 spans 13 amino acids. The CDR3 coding sequence is TGCGCCAGCAGCTTGGAGCAGGGGGTGACCCAGTACTTC. Translating gives CASSLEQGVTQYF.

V and J are TRBV6-1 and TRBJ1-2; D is uncertain. V was pared by 2 bases and J by 8 bases, with 6 bases between. CDR3 length equals 11 residues. The germline gives CDR1 MNHNS, CDR2 SASEGT. The CDR3 region has the DNA TGTGCCAGCAGTGAAAGTCTAGGCTACACCTTC. Protein product: CASSESLGYTF.

This clone has a handful of counts. This sequence joins TRBV4-2 and TRBJ2-2; no clear D. The V and J ends lost 0 bases and 8 bases respectively, with 7 bases between them. In germline, CDR1 is LGHNA, CDR2 YNFKEQ. The CDR3 extends over 13 amino acids. Written as DNA, the CDR3 is TGTGCCAGCAGCCAAGATTTAGAAGGGGAGCTGTTTTTT. Its translation is CASSQDLEGELFF.

The rearrangement joins TRBV6-1 to TRBJ2-5; a possible D gene is TRBD2 (6 bases). V lost 2 bases to trimming and J lost 5 bases, with 21 bases between them. CDR1 and CDR2 from the germline V gene are MNHNS and SASEGT. The CDR3 has 17 residues. CDR3 sequence: CASSELLAGLSSETQYF. The CDR3 DNA reads TGTGCCAGCAGTGAACTTTTAGCCGGACTATCTTCCGAGACCCAGTACTTC.

This chain links TRBV24-1 with TRBJ2-3, with a possible D match to TRBD2 (7 bases). The CDR3 contains 16 residues. Germline-derived CDR1 and CDR2 are KGHDR and SFDVKD. V was trimmed by 3 bases and J by 0 bases, leaving 12 bases between them. The CDR3 nucleotides read TGTGCCACCAGTGATGGGGGGGGGCATAGCACAGATACGCAGTATTTT. Translating it yields CATSDGGGHSTDTQYF.

The chain uses TRBV7-9 and TRBJ2-2, with 8 positions matching TRBD2. The CDR3 covers 15 residues. V lost 4 bases, J lost 5 bases, and 6 bases stayed unmatched. CDR1 and CDR2 (germline): SEHNR, FQNEAQ (reference sequence). In nucleotides, the CDR3 is TGTGCCAGCAGCTCGAGCGGGGGAGGTACCGGGGAGCTGTTTTTT. Translating it yields CASSSSGGGTGELFF.

This clone was observed a single time. V is TRBV27 and J is TRBJ2-1, with D perhaps TRBD2 (7 bases). Trimming left V 5 bases short and J 6 bases short, with 8 bases between. The CDR3 has 12 residues. Looked up from germline, CDR1 is MNHEY and CDR2 is SMNVEV (reference sequence). CDR3 in amino acids: CASSRGGNEQFF. Written as DNA, the CDR3 is TGTGCCAGCAGTAGGGGGGGCAATGAGCAGTTCTTC.